These T cell receptor beta chains were read from a single sample in a study of cytomegalovirus exposure and HLA in healthy donors. Some clones are missing from TCRdb's copy, which holds only in-frame ones; the method was immunoSEQ multiplex PCR. The sample has hundreds of thousands of clones; around nine tenths are singletons. Sequencing used PBMCs. These receptors were obtained from a young woman in good health and CMV-seronegative. CDR3s include the opening cysteine and the closing phenylalanine or tryptophan. The order of the fields is D gene, V gene, clone size, J gene, CDR3 DNA, CDR3 protein. D genes are given only for firm matches. Size is omitted from some rows. Given values are once, few, many or a class for expanded clones.

>TRBD1|TRBV7-3|NA|TRBJ2-1
TGTGCCAGCAGCCCACAGGGGGGTGAACTTGAGCAGTTCTTC
CASSPQGGELEQFF
>TRBD1|TRBV7-2|NA|TRBJ2-1
TGTGCCAGCAGCTCGGGACAGGGAAGGGGCAATGAGCAGTTCTTC
CASSSGQGRGNEQFF
>NA|TRBV7-9|NA|TRBJ1-5
TGTTCCAGCAGCTTAGAGGGGGGGGGACAGCATTTT
CSSSLEGGGQHF
>NA|TRBV30|NA|TRBJ1-2
TGTGCCTGGACCGTAGGAGCTGGCAACTATGGCTACACCTTC
CAWTVGAGNYGYTF
>TRBD2|TRBV19|NA|TRBJ2-5
TGTGCCAGTACGTTTCAAGCGGGGGGTCAAGAGACCCAGTACTTC
CASTFQAGGQETQYF
>NA|TRBV9|NA|TRBJ1-3
TGTGCCAGCAGCGTAGACGGGGTTTTGTGGGCGGGAGAGAGCTCTGGAAACACCATATATTTT
CASSVDGVLWAGESSGNTIYF
>NA|TRBV27|NA|TRBJ2-2
TGTGCCAGCAGGAGGGAGGCCTACACCGGGGAGCTGTTTTTT
CASRREAYTGELFF
>NA|TRBV6-1|few|TRBJ1-3
TGTGCCAGCAGACGAACCGGGACTACTGGAAACACCATATATTTT
CASRRTGTTGNTIYF
>NA|TRBV27|few|TRBJ1-1
TGTGCCAGCACCCGGGGGGCTGAAGCTTTCTTT
CASTRGAEAFF
>NA|TRBV10-2|NA|TRBJ1-2
TGCGCCAGCACTCCGGGAGGGAACTATGGCTACACCTTC
CASTPGGNYGYTF
>TRBD2|TRBV13|NA|TRBJ2-7
TGTGCCAGCAGCCCCGGGACTAGCGGGAACCACGAGCAGTACTTC
CASSPGTSGNHEQYF
>TRBD1|TRBV18|NA|TRBJ2-5
TGTGCCAGCTCCCTACCGCCGGGACAGCAAGAGACCCAGTACTTC
CASSLPPGQQETQYF
>NA|TRBV30|NA|TRBJ1-3
TGTGCCTGGAGTCTGTGGGCTTCTGGAAACACCATATATTTT
CAWSLWASGNTIYF
>NA|TRBV7-9|NA|TRBJ1-1
TGTGCCAGCAGCTTAGACTTCGGCGGGGAGGGCTCTGAAGCTTTCTTT
CASSLDFGGEGSEAFF
>TRBD2|TRBV5-1|NA|TRBJ2-7
TGCGCCAGCAGCTCCTATAGCGGGGGGATCTACGAGCAGTACTTC
CASSSYSGGIYEQYF
>TRBD1|TRBV18|NA|TRBJ1-2
TGTGCCAGCTCACCGAACAGGGGTTACACCTTC
CASSPNRGYTF
>NA|TRBV10-1|NA|TRBJ2-3
TGCGCCAGCAGTTCCCGTTTGACAGATACGCAGTATTTT
CASSSRLTDTQYF
>TRBD2|TRBV9|NA|TRBJ2-5
TGTGCCAGCAGCGCGGGACTAGCGGGACAAGAGACCCAGTACTTC
CASSAGLAGQETQYF
>TRBD2|TRBV11-1|NA|TRBJ2-3
TGTGCCAGCAGCTTAGCGCCCGGGACTAGCGGGGCTAGCACAGATACGCAGTATTTT
CASSLAPGTSGASTDTQYF
>TRBD1|TRBV29-1|NA|TRBJ2-5
TGCAGCGCCGGACAGGGGGAAGAGACCCAGTACTTC
CSAGQGEETQYF
>TRBD1|TRBV19|NA|TRBJ2-3
TGTGCCAGTACCCCAACAGGGGGATTAGATACGCAGTATTTT
CASTPTGGLDTQYF
>NA|TRBV7-9|NA|TRBJ1-1
TGTTCCAGCAGCACTGGACAGCCAGAAGCTTTCTTT
CSSSTGQPEAFF
>TRBD2|TRBV7-9|NA|TRBJ2-7
TGTGCCAGCAGCTTAGTACTCGGGGCTAGCGGGGTAGACGACGAGCAGTACTTC
CASSLVLGASGVDDEQYF
>NA|TRBV7-3|NA|TRBJ1-6
TGTGCCAGCAGTTTGGGCCAAAATTCACCCCTCCACTTT
CASSLGQNSPLHF
>NA|TRBV2|NA|TRBJ1-1
TGTGCCAGCAGTGTAGCGCCTAGCTGGACAGTACTGACTGAAGCTTTCTTT
CASSVAPSWTVLTEAFF
>NA|TRBV5-1|NA|TRBJ2-5
TGCGCCAGCCGCCAAGGGAGGGGGGGCCCAGAGACCCAGTACTTC
CASRQGRGGPETQYF
>TRBD1|TRBV29-1|few|TRBJ1-1
TGCAGCGTCGGGACAGTAGCTGAAGCTTTCTTT
CSVGTVAEAFF
>TRBD1|TRBV7-9|once|TRBJ1-1
TGTGCCAGCAGAACACAGGGGGCTTTAGTCACTGAAGCTTTCTTT
CASRTQGALVTEAFF
>NA|TRBV5-4|NA|TRBJ2-7
TGTGCCAGCAGCTTGGGACTAGGATACGAGCAGTACTTC
CASSLGLGYEQYF
>TRBD1|TRBV29-1|NA|TRBJ2-2
TGCAGCGTTGAAGCACCGGGACAGGGATCTCTAGGGGAGCTGTTTTTT
CSVEAPGQGSLGELFF
>TRBD2|TRBV9|NA|TRBJ2-1
TGTGCCAGCAGCGTCAGCGGGGTAGGCGATGAGCAGTTCTTC
CASSVSGVGDEQFF
>NA|TRBV11-1|NA|TRBJ2-1
TGTGCCAGCAACAGGGGAGGTGGGTACAATGAGCAGTTCTTC
CASNRGGGYNEQFF
>TRBD1|TRBV4-1|NA|TRBJ2-7
TGCGCCAGCAGCCACGGGACAGGCTACGAGCAGTACTTC
CASSHGTGYEQYF
>NA|TRBV7-3|NA|TRBJ2-2
TGTGCCAGCAGCCCGCCGGGACTTAACACCGGGGAGCTGTTTTTT
CASSPPGLNTGELFF
>TRBD2|TRBV13|NA|TRBJ2-2
TGTGCCAGCAGCTTCGGGGGGGCCGCCACCGGGGAGCTGTTTTTT
CASSFGGAATGELFF
>NA|TRBV11-1|NA|TRBJ2-5
TGTGCCAGCAGCCTCAACCAGGGCCCTGGGGAAGAGACCCAGTACTTC
CASSLNQGPGEETQYF
>NA|TRBV6-6|NA|TRBJ1-2
TGTGCCAGCAGTTACGTCGGAGGCGGGGACTATGGCTACACCTTC
CASSYVGGGDYGYTF
>TRBD1|TRBV9|NA|TRBJ1-6
TGTGCCAGCAGCGAGCGACAGGGGTTGAATTCACCCCTCCACTTT
CASSERQGLNSPLHF
>NA|TRBV6-5|NA|TRBJ2-7
TGTGCCAGCAGCTCCCTCTCCTACGAGCAGTACTTC
CASSSLSYEQYF
>NA|TRBV28|NA|TRBJ1-1
TGTGCCAGCAGTTTATGGCGACCGGGCCGGGCGGGTACTGAAGCTTTCTTT
CASSLWRPGRAGTEAFF
>TRBD1|TRBV9|few|TRBJ1-2
TGTGCCAGCAGCGTAGTGACAGGGGATGGCTACACCTTC
CASSVVTGDGYTF